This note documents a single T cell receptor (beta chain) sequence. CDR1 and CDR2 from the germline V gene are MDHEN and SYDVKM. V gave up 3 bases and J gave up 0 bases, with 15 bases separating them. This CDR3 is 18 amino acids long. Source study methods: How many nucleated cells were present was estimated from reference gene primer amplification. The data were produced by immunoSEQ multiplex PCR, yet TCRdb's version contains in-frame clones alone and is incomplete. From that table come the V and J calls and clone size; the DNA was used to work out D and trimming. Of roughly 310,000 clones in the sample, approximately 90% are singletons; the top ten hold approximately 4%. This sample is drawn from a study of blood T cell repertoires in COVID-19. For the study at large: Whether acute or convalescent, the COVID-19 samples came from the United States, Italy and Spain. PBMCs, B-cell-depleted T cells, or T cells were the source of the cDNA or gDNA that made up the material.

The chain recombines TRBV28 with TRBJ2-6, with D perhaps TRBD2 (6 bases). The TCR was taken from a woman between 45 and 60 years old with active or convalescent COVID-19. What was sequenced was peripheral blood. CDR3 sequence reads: CASSFRPEGHSGANVLTF. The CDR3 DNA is TGTGCCAGCAGTTTTAGGCCGGAGGGGCACTCTGGGGCCAACGTCCTGACTTTC. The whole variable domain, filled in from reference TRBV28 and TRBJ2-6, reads DVKVTQSSRYLVKRTGEKVFLECVQDMDHENMFWYRQDPGLGLRLIYFSYDVKMKEKGDIPEGYSVSREKKERFSLILESASTNQTSMYLCASSFRPEGHSGANVLTFGAGSRLTVL.